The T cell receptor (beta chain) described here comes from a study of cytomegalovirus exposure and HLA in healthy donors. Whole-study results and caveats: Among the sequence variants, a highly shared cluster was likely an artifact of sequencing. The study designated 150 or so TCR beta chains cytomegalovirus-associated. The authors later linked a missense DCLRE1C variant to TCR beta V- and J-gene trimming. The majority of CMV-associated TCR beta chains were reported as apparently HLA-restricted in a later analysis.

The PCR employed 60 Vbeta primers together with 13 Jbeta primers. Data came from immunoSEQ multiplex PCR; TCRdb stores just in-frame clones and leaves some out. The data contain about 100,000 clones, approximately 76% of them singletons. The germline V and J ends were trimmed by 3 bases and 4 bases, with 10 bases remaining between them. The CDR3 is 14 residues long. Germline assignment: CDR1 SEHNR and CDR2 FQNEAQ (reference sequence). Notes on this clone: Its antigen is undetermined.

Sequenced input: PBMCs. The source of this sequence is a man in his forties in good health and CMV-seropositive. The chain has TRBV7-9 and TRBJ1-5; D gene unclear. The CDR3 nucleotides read TGTGCCAGCAGCTTGGAAGGACTTAATCAGCCCCAGCATTTT. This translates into CASSLEGLNQPQHF.